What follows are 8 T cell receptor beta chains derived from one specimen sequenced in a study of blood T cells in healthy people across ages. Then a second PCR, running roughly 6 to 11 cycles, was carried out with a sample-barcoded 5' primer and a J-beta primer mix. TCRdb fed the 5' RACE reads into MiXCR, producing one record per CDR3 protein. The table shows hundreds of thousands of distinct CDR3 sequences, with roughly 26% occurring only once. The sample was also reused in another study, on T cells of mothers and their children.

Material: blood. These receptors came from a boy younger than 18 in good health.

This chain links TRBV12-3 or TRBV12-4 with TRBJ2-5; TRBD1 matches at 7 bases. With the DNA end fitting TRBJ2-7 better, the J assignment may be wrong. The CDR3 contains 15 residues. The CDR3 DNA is TGTGCCAGCTCGCCATATGGGACAGCGACCTACGAGCAGTACTTC. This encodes CASSPYGTATYEQYF.

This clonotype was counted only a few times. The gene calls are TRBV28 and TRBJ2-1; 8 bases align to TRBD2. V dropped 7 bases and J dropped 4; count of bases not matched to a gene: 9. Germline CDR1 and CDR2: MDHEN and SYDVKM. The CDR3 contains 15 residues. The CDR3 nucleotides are TGTGCCAGCATCGCGGGGGGCTCACAGTACAATGAGCAGTTCTTC. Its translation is CASIAGGSQYNEQFF.

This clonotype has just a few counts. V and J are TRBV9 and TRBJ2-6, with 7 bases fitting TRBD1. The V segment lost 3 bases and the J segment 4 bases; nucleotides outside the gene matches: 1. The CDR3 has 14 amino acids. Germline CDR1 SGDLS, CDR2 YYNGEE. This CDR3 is CASSEGQGANVLTF. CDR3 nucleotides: TGTGCCAGCAGCGAGGGACAGGGGGCCAACGTCCTGACTTTC.

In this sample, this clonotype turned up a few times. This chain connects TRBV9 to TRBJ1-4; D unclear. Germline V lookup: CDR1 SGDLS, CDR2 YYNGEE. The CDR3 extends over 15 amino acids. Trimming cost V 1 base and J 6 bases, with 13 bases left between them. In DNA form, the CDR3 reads TGTGCCAGCAGCGTATTAGGGAGCGAACATGAAAAACTGTTTTTT. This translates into CASSVLGSEHEKLFF.

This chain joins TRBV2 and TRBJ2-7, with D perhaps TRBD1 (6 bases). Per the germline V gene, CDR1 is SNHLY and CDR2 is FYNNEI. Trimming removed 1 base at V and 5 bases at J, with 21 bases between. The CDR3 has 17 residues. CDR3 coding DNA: TGTGCCAGCAGTGAAGTCCCTCCAGGTAGGGGGAGCCACGAGCAGTACTTC. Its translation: CASSEVPPGRGSHEQYF.

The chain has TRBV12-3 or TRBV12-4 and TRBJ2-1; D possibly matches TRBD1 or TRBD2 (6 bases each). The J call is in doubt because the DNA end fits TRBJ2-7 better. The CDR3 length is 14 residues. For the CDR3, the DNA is TGTGCCAGCAGTTTATTCGGGGGCTCAAACGAGCAGTACTTC. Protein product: CASSLFGGSNEQYF.

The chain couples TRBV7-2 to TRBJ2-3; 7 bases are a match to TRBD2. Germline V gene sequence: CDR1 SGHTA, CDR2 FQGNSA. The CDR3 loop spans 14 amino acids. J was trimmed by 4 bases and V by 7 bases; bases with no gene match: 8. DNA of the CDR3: TGTGCCAGCACCCGTGAGCGGGGTGCAGATACGCAGTATTTT. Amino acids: CASTRERGADTQYF. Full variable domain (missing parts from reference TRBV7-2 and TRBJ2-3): GAGVSQSPSNKVTEKGKDVELRCDPISGHTALYWYRQSLGQGLEFLIYFQGNSAPDKSGLPSDRFSAERTGGSVSTLTIQRTQQEDSAVYLCASTRERGADTQYFGPGTRLTVL.

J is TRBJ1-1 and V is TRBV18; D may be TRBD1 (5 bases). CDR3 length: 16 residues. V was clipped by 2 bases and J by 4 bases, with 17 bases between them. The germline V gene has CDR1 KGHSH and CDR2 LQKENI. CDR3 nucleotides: TGTGCCAGCTCACCAACCGCGGCAGGGAGAGGCACTGAAGCTTTCTTT. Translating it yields CASSPTAAGRGTEAFF.